The source of this T cell receptor (beta chain) is a study of Ad26.COV2.S vaccination and SARS-CoV-2 variants. The overall study: The authors gave Ad26.COV2.S intramuscularly, either once or twice 56 days apart. Whole-study findings and limits: Non-spike TCR breadth did not differ much between vaccine and placebo recipients.

Regarding this clone: The target antigen is unknown.

Treatment given: some 20 received Ad26.COV2.S at low or high dose, single or two shots; 5 received placebo; per-sample allocation not given. Sampling took place 63 days after the first vaccine or placebo injection. The protocol was immunoSEQ multiplex PCR, while the TCRdb copy is restricted to in-frame clones and leaves out a portion. The sample yields about 320,000 clones, about 86% seen once. The material sequenced was peripheral blood, taken in a trial of Ad26.COV2.S vaccine versus placebo. The clonotype was recovered from a person aged 18-65 years who received the Ad26.COV2.S COVID-19 vaccine or a placebo.

The CDR3 here is CAWGTGAGHEKLFF. The DNA for the CDR3 is TGTGCCTGGGGAACAGGGGCCGGGCATGAAAAACTGTTTTTT. The chain carries TRBV30 and TRBJ1-4; 7 nucleotides match TRBD1. The CDR3 runs to 14 residues. In germline, CDR1 is GTSNPN, CDR2 SVGIG (reference sequence). V lost 5 bases, J lost 6 bases, and 9 bases stayed unmatched.